What follows are 17 T cell receptor beta chains derived from one specimen sequenced in a study of T cells after yellow fever vaccination. TCRdb reprocessed the 5' RACE reads via MiXCR and lists one record per CDR3 protein. Of approximately 610,000 distinct CDR3 sequences listed, roughly 17% were seen once; the top ten hold roughly 17%. The specimen was PBMCs, collected 5 days after the first yellow fever vaccination. Receptors originate from a young man who received the YFV17D yellow fever vaccine.

This clonotype was detected a few times. This chain connects TRBV29-1 to TRBJ2-5, with 9 nucleotides matching TRBD2. The trim removed 4 bases at V and 1 base at J, leaving 7 bases unmatched. The CDR3 is 15 residues long. Germline V lookup: CDR1 SQVTM, CDR2 ANQGSEA. CDR3 nucleotides: TGCAGCGTTGGCGGGGGGGAGTATCGCCAAGAGACCCAGTACTTC. It is translated as CSVGGGEYRQETQYF.

This clonotype was counted between two and nine times. The rearrangement links TRBV4-3 to TRBJ2-1, with a weak D call TRBD2 (5 bases). Germline lookup yields CDR1 LGHNA and CDR2 YSLEER. V was trimmed by 4 bases and J by 5 bases, leaving 15 bases between them. This CDR3 has 15 amino acids. In nucleotides, the CDR3 is TGCGCCAGCAGCCCCCCGGGGTCAGCGGACAATGAGCAGTTCTTC. This gives the protein CASSPPGSADNEQFF.

This clonotype has just a few counts. The gene calls are TRBV19 and TRBJ2-7; D might be TRBD2 (6 bases). The V gene lost 3 bases and the J gene lost 4 bases, with 10 bases spanning the gap. This CDR3 spans 13 amino acids. Germline V gene lookup returns CDR1 LNHDA and CDR2 SQIVND (reference sequence). The CDR3 spells CASSIAGGYEQYV. For the CDR3, the DNA is TGTGCCAGTAGTATCGCCGGGGGATACGAGCAGTACGTC.

This clonotype was recorded a few times. The V and J genes are TRBV7-9 and TRBJ2-5; no clear D. The ends were cut back, 1 base at V and 4 bases at J, with 13 bases in the middle. CDR1 is SEHNR, CDR2 FQNEAQ, per germline (reference sequence). The CDR3 is made up of 15 amino acids. The CDR3 DNA is TGTGCCAGCAGCTTAGTATCCAGACACGCAGAGACCCAGTACTTC. It codes for CASSLVSRHAETQYF.

J is TRBJ2-1 and V is TRBV2, with 12 bases identical to TRBD2. Per the germline V gene, CDR1 is SNHLY and CDR2 is FYNNEI. V was pared by 3 bases and J by 2 bases, with 5 bases of the junction left unmatched. The CDR3 consists of 17 residues. The CDR3 protein is CASSDALAGGPYNEQFF. For the CDR3, the DNA is TGTGCCAGCAGTGACGCGCTAGCGGGGGGGCCCTACAATGAGCAGTTCTTC.

The J gene is TRBJ2-3, the V gene TRBV6-2 or TRBV6-3; a possible D gene is TRBD2 (5 bases). CDR3 size: 13 residues. V lost 8 bases, J lost 2 bases, and 11 bases lay in between. Germline assignment: CDR1 MNHEY and CDR2 SVGEGT. This chain's CDR3 is CASGTSNTDTQYF. The CDR3 DNA follows: TGTGCCAGCGGAACTAGTAACACAGATACGCAGTATTTT.

J is TRBJ1-2 and V is TRBV20-1; D gene uncertain. The germline CDR1 and CDR2 sequences are DFQATT and SNEGSKA (reference sequence). V was pared by 3 bases and J by 0 bases, with 8 bases between. CDR3 length: 13 amino acids. This CDR3 reads CSASPPANYGYTF. CDR3 in DNA: TGCAGTGCTAGCCCCCCAGCTAACTATGGCTACACCTTC.

This clonotype was detected a few times. This chain uses TRBV4-3 with TRBJ2-6; D not resolved. This CDR3 comprises 20 residues. V was cut by 1 base and J by 0 bases, with 19 bases left in between. Germline CDR1 and CDR2: LGHNA and YSLEER. The CDR3 loop is CASSQAFSHGIFSGANVLTF. The CDR3 DNA reads TGCGCCAGCAGCCAAGCTTTTAGCCACGGAATCTTCTCTGGGGCCAACGTCCTGACTTTC.

This clonotype turned up a few times. The chain couples TRBV7-9 to TRBJ2-3; the match to TRBD2 covers 8 bases. Germline-derived CDR1 and CDR2 are SEHNR and FQNEAQ (reference sequence). After removal of 3 bases from V and 2 bases from J, the junction contained 4 bases not matched to a gene. The CDR3 is 15 amino acids. The CDR3 is CASSLPGLDTDTQYF. DNA for the CDR3: TGTGCCAGCAGCTTGCCGGGACTAGACACAGATACGCAGTATTTT.

Many counts were recorded for this clonotype. CDR3 in amino acids: CASSLVPARGRLKNTEAFF. The CDR3 DNA reads TGTGCCAGCAGCTTAGTTCCCGCGCGGGGACGGTTAAAGAACACTGAAGCTTTCTTT. This chain links TRBV11-2 with TRBJ1-1; D might be TRBD1 (5 bases). The CDR3 length is 19 residues. Trimming pared 1 base from V and 1 base from J, leaving 22 bases between. Germline CDR1 reads SGHAT; CDR2 reads FQNNGV.

The rearrangement links TRBV5-1 to TRBJ1-6; no clear D. There are 14 residues in the CDR3. V was shortened by 0 bases and J by 8 bases, with 9 bases between the two germline ends. CDR1 and CDR2 (germline): SGHRS, YFSETQ. CDR3 nucleotides: TGCGCCAGCAGCTTGGACTCCCCCTATTCACCCCTCCACTTT. It codes for CASSLDSPYSPLHF.

This clonotype came up a few times. The rearrangement uses TRBV11-2 and TRBJ2-1; D not certain. Germline loops: CDR1 SGHAT, CDR2 FQNNGV. The CDR3 has 14 amino acids. V was shortened by 4 bases and J by 6 bases, with 13 bases between the two germline ends. This CDR3 reads CASSYYRLSNEQFF. CDR3 nucleotide sequence: TGTGCCAGCAGCTACTATAGGCTCTCCAATGAGCAGTTCTTC.

This rearrangement joins TRBV28 to TRBJ2-3, with 15 bases matching TRBD2. The CDR3 is 17 amino acids. Germline V lookup: CDR1 MDHEN, CDR2 SYDVKM. The junction had 5 bases not matched to a gene; V was cut back by 6 bases and J by 1 base. DNA of the CDR3: TGTGCCAGCAGCCCTCGGACTAGCGGGGGGGGCACAGATACGCAGTATTTT. Protein: CASSPRTSGGGTDTQYF.

This chain joins TRBV7-2 and TRBJ1-5, with a possible D match to TRBD1 (5 bases). From germline, CDR1 is SGHTA and CDR2 FQGNSA. This CDR3 region has 14 residues. Trimming cost V 3 bases and J 6 bases, with 12 bases left between them. This CDR3 is CASSLGPSVQPQHF. CDR3 in DNA: TGTGCCAGCAGCTTGGGGCCCTCGGTTCAGCCCCAGCATTTT.

This clonotype was observed a handful of times. This sequence joins TRBV20-1 and TRBJ1-1; no definite D call. CDR1 is DFQATT, CDR2 SNEGSKA, per germline (reference sequence). There are 16 residues in the CDR3. Trimming removed 0 bases from V and 1 base from J, with 15 bases in between. Here the CDR3 DNA reads TGCAGTGCTAGAGATCTGTTCCGCTCTGGGAACACTGAAGCTTTCTTT. Amino acid sequence: CSARDLFRSGNTEAFF.

The sample holds a few counts of this clonotype. The rearrangement joins TRBV2 to TRBJ2-7; 13 bases fit TRBD2. This CDR3 has 15 residues. Germline CDR1 and CDR2: SNHLY and FYNNEI. J gave up 4 bases and V 7 bases, and 7 bases lay outside the gene matches. DNA for the CDR3: TGTGCCAGCACCTGGACTAGCGGGGGACCTTACGAGCAGTACTTC. Translated: CASTWTSGGPYEQYF.

Of note for this clonotype: One end of the junction varies from germline; a read error may be responsible. The chain employs TRBV29-1 and TRBJ1-1, with D perhaps matching TRBD1 (6 bases). Per the germline V gene, CDR1 is SQVTM and CDR2 is ANQGSEA. The length of the CDR3 is 12 residues. The CDR3 protein is CSLEGGNTEAFF. For the CDR3, the DNA is TGCAGCCTTGAAGGGGGGAACACTGAAGCTTTCTTT. Combining the CDR3 with reference TRBV29-1 and TRBJ1-1 gives the whole variable domain SAVISQKPSRDICQRGTSLTIQCQVDSQVTMMFWYRQQPGQSLTLIATANQGSEATYESGFVIDKFPISRPNLTFSTLTVSNMSPEDSSIYLCSLEGGNTEAFFGQGTRLTVV.